This T cell receptor beta chain derives from a study of PD-L1 blockade in urothelial cancer. The CDR3 has 16 residues. Germline CDR1 is SEHNR and CDR2 is FQNEAQ (reference sequence). Trimming stripped 1 base from V and 1 base from J, with 14 bases between. Clones were read by immunoSEQ multiplex PCR, and TCRdb kept only the in-frame ones, dropping some. The table has about 45,000 clones, about 87% seen once. This sequence was found in an older man with urothelial cancer. The V gene is TRBV7-9, the J gene TRBJ2-7; D unclear. Sequenced material: PBMCs, taken around atezolizumab (anti-PD-L1) treatment. For the CDR3, the DNA is TGTGCCAGCAGCTTAGGTGGCACAAAGAAGTCCTACGAGCAGTACTTC. This encodes CASSLGGTKKSYEQYF. The entire variable domain, with the rest obtained from reference TRBV7-9 and TRBJ2-7, is as follows: DTGVSQNPRHKITKRGQNVTFRCDPISEHNRLYWYRQTLGQGPEFLTYFQNEAQLEKSRLLSDRFSAERPKGSFSTLEIQRTEQGDSAMYLCASSLGGTKKSYEQYFGPGTRLTVT.